This TCR beta chain was captured by sequencing in a study of blood T cell repertoires in COVID-19. Clones were sequenced by immunoSEQ multiplex PCR, and TCRdb holds only the in-frame ones, with some missing. The sample consists of 310,000 or so clones, about nine tenths of them appearing once. This CDR3 has 12 residues. Trimming removed 6 bases at V and 0 bases at J, with 5 bases between. The germline V gene encodes CDR1 SNHLY and CDR2 FYNNEI. The sequence was collected from a young woman who had recovered from COVID-19. This chain uses TRBV2 with TRBJ2-5, with D perhaps matching TRBD2 (5 bases). The source material was PBMCs or T cells enriched from blood (not recorded which). The CDR3 loop reads CASRRDQETQYF. CDR3 sequence (DNA): TGTGCCAGCAGGAGGGACCAAGAGACCCAGTACTTC.